This T cell receptor beta chain comes out of a study of blood T cells in healthy people across ages. The study, taken as a whole, reports: Diversity estimated from one million T cells was considered an underestimate. Aged donors had fewer naive CD4+ cells and lower diversity than long-lived donors. Age showed a roughly linear inverse relationship with TCR beta diversity per million T cells.

Then a second PCR, running roughly 7 to 11 cycles, was carried out with a sample-barcoded 5' primer and a J-beta primer mix. Any given sample supplied a minimum of 3 million CDR3-containing paired-end reads. TCRdb independently ran MiXCR on the 5' RACE reads; one entry per CDR3 protein. The table includes 870,000 or so distinct CDR3 sequences, around 30% detected once. This clonotype occurred many times. Its antigen is unknown. V lost 4 bases and J lost 5, with 13 bases in between. Germline values: CDR1 SGHRS, CDR2 YFSETQ. CDR3 length: 14 residues. The V and J genes are TRBV5-1 and TRBJ1-5, with a possible D match to TRBD1 (6 bases). The sequencing sample was made of blood. This TCR derives from a woman older than 75 in good health. This CDR3 is CASSPQGSDQPQHF. As DNA, the CDR3 is TGCGCCAGCAGCCCCCAGGGGAGCGATCAGCCCCAGCATTTT.